This T cell receptor beta chain was identified in a study of CD8 T cells in Susac syndrome. Random-hexamer reverse transcription was applied to about 0.5 to 1 ug RNA. TCRdb redid the calling of the immunoSEQ multiplex PCR reads with MiXCR, one entry per CDR3 protein. The data hold approximately 280,000 distinct CDR3 sequences, with about 85% observed a single time. The CDR3 sequence is 18 residues long. Germline values: CDR1 SGDLS, CDR2 YYNGEE. The V segment lost 4 bases and the J segment 4 bases; nucleotides outside the gene matches: 13. The receptor was derived from a human donor with multiple sclerosis. Sequenced input: CD8+ T cells from PBMCs. The rearrangement links TRBV9 to TRBJ2-7; 14 nucleotides align to TRBD2. CDR3 region: CASSSAARLAGGRYEQYF. In DNA form, the CDR3 reads TGTGCCAGCAGCTCAGCAGCAAGACTAGCGGGAGGGAGATACGAGCAGTACTTC. Based on the CDR3 plus reference TRBV9 and TRBJ2-7, the full variable domain is DSGVTQTPKHLITATGQRVTLRCSPRSGDLSVYWYQQSLDQGLQFLIQYYNGEERAKGNILERFSAQQFPDLHSELNLSSLELGDSALYFCASSSAARLAGGRYEQYFGPGTRLTVT.